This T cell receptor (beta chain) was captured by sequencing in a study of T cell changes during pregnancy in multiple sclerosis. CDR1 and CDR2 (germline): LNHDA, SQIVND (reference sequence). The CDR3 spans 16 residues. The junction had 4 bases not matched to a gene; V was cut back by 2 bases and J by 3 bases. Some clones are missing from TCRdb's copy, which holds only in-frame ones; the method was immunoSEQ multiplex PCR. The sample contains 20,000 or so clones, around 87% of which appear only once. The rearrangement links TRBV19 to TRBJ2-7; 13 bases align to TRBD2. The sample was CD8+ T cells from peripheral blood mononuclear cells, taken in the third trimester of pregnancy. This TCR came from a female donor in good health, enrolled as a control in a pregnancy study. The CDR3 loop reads CASSIWTSGGNYEQYF. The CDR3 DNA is TGTGCCAGTAGTATATGGACTAGCGGGGGAAACTACGAGCAGTACTTC.